This paragraph covers one T cell receptor beta chain sequence. Original handling: By means of reference gene primer amplification, nucleated cell counts were estimated. Only in-frame clones appear in the TCRdb table, and some are missing; sequencing was by immunoSEQ multiplex PCR. Clone size and the V and J calls come from that table; the DNA yielded D and trimming. The sample includes about 270,000 clones, roughly nine tenths of them seen just once. The source of the sample is a study of blood T cell repertoires in COVID-19. Study-wide background: Samples taken during acute and convalescent COVID-19 were collected in the United States, Italy and Spain. Nucleic acid was either cDNA or gDNA, and it came from T cells, B-cell-depleted T cells, or PBMCs.

The receptor was isolated from a woman aged 55 to 70 who had recovered from COVID-19. The sample comprised peripheral blood.

The CDR3 region has the DNA TGTGCCAGCAGCTTGGCCCAGGGGGACAGGGGTTTTGGCTACACCTTC. It is translated as CASSLAQGDRGFGYTF. The chain couples TRBV5-4 to TRBJ1-2; TRBD1 matches at 10 bases. This CDR3 has 16 amino acids. Germline CDR1 and CDR2: SGHNT and YYREEE (reference sequence). The V and J ends lost 0 bases and 7 bases, in that order; junction bases with no gene match: 9.